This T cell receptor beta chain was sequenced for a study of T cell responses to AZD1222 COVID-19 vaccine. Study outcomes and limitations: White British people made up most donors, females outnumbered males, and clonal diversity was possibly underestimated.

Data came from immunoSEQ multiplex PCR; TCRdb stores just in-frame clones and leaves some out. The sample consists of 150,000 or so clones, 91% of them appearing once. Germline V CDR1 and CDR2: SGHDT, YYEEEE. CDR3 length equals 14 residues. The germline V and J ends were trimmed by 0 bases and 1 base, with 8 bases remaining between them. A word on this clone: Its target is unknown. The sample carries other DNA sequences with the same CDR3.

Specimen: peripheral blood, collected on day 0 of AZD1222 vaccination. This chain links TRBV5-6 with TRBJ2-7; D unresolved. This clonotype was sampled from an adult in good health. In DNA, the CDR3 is TGTGCCAGCAGCTTGGGAGCCGGGTCCTACGAGCAGTACTTC. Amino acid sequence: CASSLGAGSYEQYF.